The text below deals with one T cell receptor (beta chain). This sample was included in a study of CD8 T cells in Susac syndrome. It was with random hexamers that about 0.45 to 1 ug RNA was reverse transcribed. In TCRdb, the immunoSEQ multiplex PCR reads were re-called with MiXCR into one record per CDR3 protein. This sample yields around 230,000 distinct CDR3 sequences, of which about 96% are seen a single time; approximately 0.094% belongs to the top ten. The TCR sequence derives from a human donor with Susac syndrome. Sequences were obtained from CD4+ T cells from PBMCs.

Here the CDR3 reads CASSLGGTSGLNEQFF. The CDR3, as DNA: TGTGCCAGCAGCTTGGGCGGGACTAGCGGTTTGAATGAGCAGTTCTTC. The genes are TRBV5-4 and TRBJ2-1; 11 nucleotides match TRBD2. Germline V gives CDR1 SGHNT, CDR2 YYREEE (reference sequence). The junction had 6 bases not matched to a gene; V was cut back by 0 bases and J by 7 bases. This CDR3 is built from 16 residues.